This T cell receptor (beta chain) derives from a study of Graves' ophthalmopathy and Graves' hyperthyroidism. At least ten counts were recorded for this clonotype. V lost 5 bases and J 0 bases, leaving 10 bases between the germline ends. The V gene's germline CDR1 is MNHNY and CDR2 SVGAGI (reference sequence). The CDR3 runs to 14 residues. From RNA, the CDR3 regions of TCR beta chains were amplified and sequenced. First-round RT-PCR relied on HTBI primers, and a second-round multiplex PCR came next. MiXCR, applied by TCRdb to the multiplex PCR reads, yields one record per CDR3 protein. The sample lists roughly 700,000 distinct CDR3 sequences, 40% occurring once.

This sequence was found in an adult man with Graves' ophthalmopathy. What was sequenced was peripheral blood. The chain recombines TRBV6-6 with TRBJ1-2, with a possible D match to TRBD1 (6 bases). The CDR3 sequence is CASSRGTTNYGYTF. The CDR3 bases are TGTGCCAGCAGTCGGGGGACAACTAACTATGGCTACACCTTC.